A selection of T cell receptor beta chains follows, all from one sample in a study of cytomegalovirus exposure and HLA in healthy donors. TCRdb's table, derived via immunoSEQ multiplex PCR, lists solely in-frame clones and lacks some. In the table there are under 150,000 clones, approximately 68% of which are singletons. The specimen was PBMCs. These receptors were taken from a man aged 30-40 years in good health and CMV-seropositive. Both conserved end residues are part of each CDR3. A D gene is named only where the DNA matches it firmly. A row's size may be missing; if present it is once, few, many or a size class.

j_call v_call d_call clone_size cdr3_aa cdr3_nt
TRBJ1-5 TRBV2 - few CASSEAGGARGQPQHF TGTGCCAGCAGTGAAGCGGGGGGGGCGCGAGGTCAGCCCCAGCATTTT
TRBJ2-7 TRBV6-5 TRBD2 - CASRGGTSGPGWQYF TGTGCCAGCAGGGGGGGGACTAGCGGACCGGGGTGGCAGTACTTC
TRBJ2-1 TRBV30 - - CAWSINSDSYNEQFF TGTGCCTGGAGTATCAATAGCGACTCCTACAATGAGCAGTTCTTC
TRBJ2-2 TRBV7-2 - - CASSLFTTGELFF TGTGCCAGCAGCTTATTTACAACCGGGGAGCTGTTTTTT
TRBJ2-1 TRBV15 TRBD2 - CATSALAVEQFF TGTGCCACCAGCGCACTAGCGGTAGAGCAGTTCTTC
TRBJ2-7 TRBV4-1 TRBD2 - CASSPVAGDVYEQYF TGCGCCAGCAGCCCTGTAGCGGGAGACGTCTACGAGCAGTACTTC
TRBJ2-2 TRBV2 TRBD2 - CASRGTSGNPGELFF TGTGCCAGCAGGGGGACTAGCGGGAACCCCGGGGAGCTGTTTTTT
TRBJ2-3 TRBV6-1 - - CASSEAGGADTQYF TGTGCCAGCAGTGAAGCAGGCGGGGCAGATACGCAGTATTTT
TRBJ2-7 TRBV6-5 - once CASRSFHEQYF TGTGCCAGCAGGAGTTTTCACGAGCAGTACTTC
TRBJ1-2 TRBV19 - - CASSARDRAGYTF TGTGCCAGTAGTGCTCGAGACAGAGCCGGCTACACCTTC
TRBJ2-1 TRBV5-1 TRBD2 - CASSLLAGGFNEQFF TGCGCCAGCAGCTTGCTGGCGGGAGGGTTCAATGAGCAGTTCTTC
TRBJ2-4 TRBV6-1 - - CASSTRLANIQYF TGTGCCAGCAGTACCCGACTGGCAAACATTCAGTACTTC
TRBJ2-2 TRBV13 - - CASSVSITWELFF TGTGCCAGCAGCGTATCCATCACTTGGGAGCTGTTTTTT
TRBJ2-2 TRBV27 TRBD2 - CASSQTGTSGSRDTGELFF TGTGCCAGCAGCCAAACCGGGACTAGCGGGAGTCGGGACACCGGGGAGCTGTTTTTT
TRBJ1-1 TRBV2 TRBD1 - CASSTGDRRAFF TGTGCCAGCAGCACAGGGGACAGGCGGGCTTTCTTT
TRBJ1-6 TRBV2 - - CASSEASYNSPLHF TGTGCCAGCAGTGAGGCCTCCTATAATTCACCCCTCCACTTT
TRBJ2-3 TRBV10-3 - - CAISESNPQADTQYF TGTGCCATCAGTGAGTCGAATCCTCAGGCGGATACGCAGTATTTT
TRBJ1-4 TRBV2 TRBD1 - CASSGQGASEKLFF TGTGCCAGCAGTGGTCAGGGGGCCTCTGAAAAACTGTTTTTT
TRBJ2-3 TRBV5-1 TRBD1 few CASSLGVAGGNTQYF TGCGCCAGCAGCTTGGGGGTGGCAGGGGGAAATACGCAGTATTTT
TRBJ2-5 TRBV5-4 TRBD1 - CASSLQTGPETQYF TGTGCCAGCAGCCTCCAGACAGGGCCGGAGACCCAGTACTTC
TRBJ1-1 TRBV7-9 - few CASSPRLKNTEAFF TGTGCCAGCAGCCCACGACTGAAAAACACTGAAGCTTTCTTT
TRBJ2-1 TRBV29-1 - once CSAGGGYYNEQFF TGCAGCGCCGGAGGAGGCTACTACAATGAGCAGTTCTTC
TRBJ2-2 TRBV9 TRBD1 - CASSVGGQENTGELFF TGTGCCAGCAGCGTAGGAGGACAGGAAAACACCGGGGAGCTGTTTTTT
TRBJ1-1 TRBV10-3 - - CAISDTGHVNTEAFF TGTGCCATCAGTGATACGGGACACGTGAACACTGAAGCTTTCTTT
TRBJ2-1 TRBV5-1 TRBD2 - CASSPPGLAPFEQFF TGCGCCAGCAGCCCGCCGGGACTAGCGCCTTTTGAGCAGTTCTTC
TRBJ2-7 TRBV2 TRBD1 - CASSVSRDRVSYEQYF TGTGCCAGCAGTGTTTCGCGGGACAGGGTATCCTACGAGCAGTACTTC
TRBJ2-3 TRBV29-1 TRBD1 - CSVRDRRQYF TGCAGCGTTCGGGACAGGAGGCAGTATTTT
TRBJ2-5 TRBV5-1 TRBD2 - CASGRLAGTQETQYF TGCGCCAGCGGCAGACTAGCGGGGACACAAGAGACCCAGTACTTC
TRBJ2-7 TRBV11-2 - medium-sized CASSLDLSDSPTYEQYF TGTGCCAGCAGCTTAGATCTAAGTGACAGCCCAACCTACGAGCAGTACTTC
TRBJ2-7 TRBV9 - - CASSVATSSYEQYF TGTGCCAGCAGCGTAGCAACTAGCTCCTACGAGCAGTACTTC
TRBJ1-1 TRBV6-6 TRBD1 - CASSIPGDSQAFF TGTGCCAGCTCCATCCCTGGGGACAGTCAAGCTTTCTTT
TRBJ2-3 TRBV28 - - CASSLAAGADTQYF TGTGCCAGCAGTTTGGCTGCAGGGGCAGATACGCAGTATTTT
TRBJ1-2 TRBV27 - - CASSLFQGRPNYGYTF TGTGCCAGCAGTTTATTCCAGGGCAGGCCGAACTATGGCTACACCTTC
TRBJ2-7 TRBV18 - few CASSPDGQSNEQYF TGTGCCAGCTCACCAGATGGACAGTCGAACGAGCAGTACTTC
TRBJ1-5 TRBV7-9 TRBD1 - CASSLNSAGGQPQHF TGTGCCAGCAGCTTAAATTCGGCAGGGGGACAGCCCCAGCATTTT
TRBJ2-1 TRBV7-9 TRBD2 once CASRRRASGRAEQFF TGTGCCAGCAGAAGGAGAGCCAGCGGGAGGGCTGAGCAGTTCTTC
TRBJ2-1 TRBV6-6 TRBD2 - CASEGLGTSVNEQFF TGTGCCAGTGAAGGTCTTGGGACTAGCGTTAATGAGCAGTTCTTC
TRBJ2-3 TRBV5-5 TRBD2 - CASSLGGLAEGDTQYF TGTGCCAGCAGCTTGGGTGGGCTAGCGGAGGGGGATACGCAGTATTTT
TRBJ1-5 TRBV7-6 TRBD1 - CASSPSTGSWSQPQHF TGTGCCAGCAGCCCGTCGACAGGGTCCTGGAGTCAGCCCCAGCATTTT
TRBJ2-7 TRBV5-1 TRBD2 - CASSLSGGGYEQYF TGCGCCAGCAGCTTAAGCGGGGGCGGTTACGAGCAGTACTTC
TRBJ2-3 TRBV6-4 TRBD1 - CASSSGTGGDTQYF TGTGCCAGCAGCTCCGGGACAGGGGGGGATACGCAGTATTTT
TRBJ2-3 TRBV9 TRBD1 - CASSAPDRGDTQYF TGTGCCAGCAGTGCCCCGGACAGGGGAGATACGCAGTATTTT
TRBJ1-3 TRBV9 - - CASSVETRRGNTIYF TGTGCCAGCAGCGTAGAGACACGACGTGGAAACACCATATATTTT
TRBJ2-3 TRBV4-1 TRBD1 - CASSHRQGYTQYF TGCGCCAGCAGCCATAGACAGGGGTATACGCAGTATTTT
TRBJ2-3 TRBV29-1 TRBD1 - CSVGRTGLTDTQYF TGCAGCGTTGGACGGACAGGCCTCACAGATACGCAGTATTTT
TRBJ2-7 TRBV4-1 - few CASSLRAGPGVSYEQYF TGCGCCAGCAGCCTCCGCGCCGGACCAGGGGTTTCCTACGAGCAGTACTTC
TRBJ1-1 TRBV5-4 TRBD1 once CASSLAKTGGTEAFF TGTGCCAGCAGCTTGGCCAAAACAGGGGGCACTGAAGCTTTCTTT
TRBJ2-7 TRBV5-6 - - CASSKGDLYEQYF TGTGCCAGCAGCAAGGGGGACCTCTACGAGCAGTACTTC
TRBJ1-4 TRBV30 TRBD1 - CAGQGGTNEKLFF TGTGCCGGCCAGGGGGGCACTAATGAAAAACTGTTTTTT
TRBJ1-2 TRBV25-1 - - CASSEAGRGFNGYTF TGTGCCAGCAGTGAGGCAGGCAGGGGTTTTAATGGCTACACCTTC
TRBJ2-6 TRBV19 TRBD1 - CASSANTGGTAGANVLTF TGTGCCAGTAGTGCAAACACAGGGGGCACAGCTGGGGCCAACGTCCTGACTTTC
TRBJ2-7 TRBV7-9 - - CASSLATDISYEQYF TGTGCCAGCAGCTTAGCTACGGACATCTCCTACGAGCAGTACTTC
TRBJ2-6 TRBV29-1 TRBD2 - CSVSGGSGANVLTF TGCAGCGTTTCCGGGGGGTCTGGGGCCAACGTCCTGACTTTC
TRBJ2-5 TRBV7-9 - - CASSPLGTGLQETQYF TGTGCCAGCAGCCCGCTGGGAACAGGCCTACAAGAGACCCAGTACTTC
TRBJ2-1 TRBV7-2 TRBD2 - CASSQTGTSGYNEQFF TGTGCCAGCAGCCAGACCGGGACTAGCGGCTACAATGAGCAGTTCTTC